Presented here are 28 T cell receptor beta chains from one specimen sequenced in a study of blood T cell repertoires in COVID-19. The method was immunoSEQ multiplex PCR; TCRdb's version includes in-frame clones alone and lacks a portion of them. The sample shows 20,000 to 30,000 clones, approximately 66% of them seen only once. The sample comprised peripheral blood. These receptors were taken from a man in his sixties with active or convalescent COVID-19.

Comments on this clone: Because the CDR3's place on the DNA is in doubt, the DNA is left out and the CDR3 is given as listed by TCRdb. The rearrangement joins TRBV7-8 to TRBJ2-1; TRBD2, the table's D call, lacks a check against the DNA. With termini counted, the CDR3 has 16 amino acids. Germline V gene lookup returns CDR1 SGHVS and CDR2 FQNEAQ. The chain's CDR3 is CASSSFFGLAANEQFF.

The rearrangement joins TRBV7-8 to TRBJ2-1; TRBD1 matches at 9 bases. There are 15 residues in the CDR3. Per the germline V gene, CDR1 is SGHVS and CDR2 is FQNEAQ. The ends lost 6 bases at V and 7 bases at J; junction bases unmatched: 10. As DNA, the CDR3 is TGTGCCAGCAGATCCGGACAGGGGAGAAAAAATGAGCAGTTCTTC. Protein: CASRSGQGRKNEQFF. The full variable domain, rest sourced from reference TRBV7-8 and TRBJ2-1, is GAGVSQSPRYKVAKRGQDVALRCDPISGHVSLFWYQQALGQGPEFLTYFQNEAQLDKSGLPSDRFFAERPEGSVSTLKIQRTQQEDSAVYLCASRSGQGRKNEQFFGPGTRLTVL.

The chain links TRBV19 to TRBJ1-1; D call uncertain. The CDR3 is made up of 11 amino acids. V dropped 0 bases and J dropped 8 bases, with 4 bases sitting between them. Germline CDR1 and CDR2: LNHDA and SQIVND (reference sequence). The CDR3 region is CASSIDLEAFF. Written as DNA, the CDR3 is TGTGCCAGTAGTATAGACCTCGAAGCTTTCTTT. Full variable domain (rest looked up from reference TRBV19 and TRBJ1-1): DGGITQSPKYLFRKEGQNVTLSCEQNLNHDAMYWYRQDPGQGLRLIYYSQIVNDFQKGDIAEGYSVSREKKESFPLTVTSAQKNPTAFYLCASSIDLEAFFGQGTRLTVV.

The V gene is TRBV5-6, the J gene TRBJ2-7; 7 bases match TRBD2. In germline, CDR1 is SGHDT, CDR2 YYEEEE. CDR3 length equals 17 residues. The junction had 13 bases not matched to a gene; V was cut back by 4 bases and J by 0 bases. The DNA for the CDR3 is TGTGCCAGCAGCCGCCTCCGGGGAGGGAAGGGCTCCTACGAGCAGTACTTC. It translates to CASSRLRGGKGSYEQYF.

The chain carries TRBV6-1 and TRBJ1-5; a possible D gene is TRBD1 (6 bases). There are 17 residues in the CDR3. Trimming stripped 1 base from V and 5 bases from J, with 18 bases between. Germline V gene data show CDR1 as MNHNS and CDR2 as SASEGT. The CDR3 DNA follows: TGTGCCAGCAGTGAAGGTCCCACGGGGGGGGCCCATCAGCCCCAGCATTTT. Translated: CASSEGPTGGAHQPQHF.

The chain has TRBV6-6 and TRBJ1-2; 8 bases are shared with TRBD1. V shed 6 bases, J shed 4 bases, and the junction held 25 bases outside the gene matches. Germline V gives CDR1 MNHNY, CDR2 SVGAGI (reference sequence). The CDR3 totals 20 residues. The CDR3 loop is CASSPGTGQGKGRRGYGYTF. CDR3 nucleotides: TGTGCCAGCAGCCCCGGAACTGGACAGGGAAAAGGGCGGCGAGGCTATGGCTACACCTTC.

The chain employs TRBV5-1 and TRBJ2-1, with 16 bases identical to TRBD2. Losses at the gene ends were 4 bases for V and 8 bases for J; bases not matched to a gene: 15. Germline V gene lookup returns CDR1 SGHRS and CDR2 YFSETQ. CDR3 size: 19 residues. CDR3 nucleotides: TGCGCCAGCAGCCACCGCGGGGGACTAGCGGGGGGGCCATACGATGAGCAGTTCTTC. It is translated as CASSHRGGLAGGPYDEQFF. Full variable domain (outside the CDR3, taken from reference TRBV5-1 and TRBJ2-1): KAGVTQTPRYLIKTRGQQVTLSCSPISGHRSVSWYQQTPGQGLQFLFEYFSETQRNKGNFPGRFSGRQFSNSRSEMNVSTLELGDSALYLCASSHRGGLAGGPYDEQFFGPGTRLTVL.

The chain carries TRBV7-2 and TRBJ2-7, with D possibly matching TRBD2 (6 bases). Germline-derived CDR1 and CDR2 are SGHTA and FQGNSA. CDR3 length: 15 amino acids. V lost 3 bases and J 3 bases, leaving 15 bases between the germline ends. CDR3: CASSFRRGTSYEQYF. CDR3 nucleotides: TGTGCCAGCAGCTTCAGACGCGGGACCAGCTACGAGCAGTACTTC.

The V and J genes are TRBV19 and TRBJ1-4; 9 bases fit TRBD1. This CDR3 is built from 15 residues. Germline values: CDR1 LNHDA, CDR2 SQIVND (reference sequence). Trimming cost V 5 bases and J 6 bases; bases outside gene matches: 7. In DNA form, the CDR3 reads TGTGCCAGTAGTTTCACAGGGGGCGCGGATGAAAAACTGTTTTTT. The encoded protein is CASSFTGGADEKLFF.

The chain employs TRBV6-5 and TRBJ1-1; D gene uncertain. The germline V gene has CDR1 MNHEY and CDR2 SVGAGI. The CDR3 contains 13 residues. Trimming took 7 bases from V and 1 from J, leaving 10 bases between them. CDR3 DNA sequence: TGTGCCAGCAATGGAGGGAAGAACACTGAAGCTTTCTTT. Amino acids: CASNGGKNTEAFF.

The gene calls are TRBV5-4 and TRBJ2-2; 7 nucleotides agree with TRBD2. CDR3 length: 14 residues. The germline V gene has CDR1 SGHNT and CDR2 YYREEE (reference sequence). Trimming at V came to 3 bases and at J to 6 bases, leaving 5 bases not matched to a gene. CDR3 sequence reads: CASSSTSRAGELFF. The CDR3, as DNA: TGTGCCAGCAGCTCGACTAGCCGGGCCGGGGAGCTGTTTTTT.

Comment on this clone: An end of the junction differs from the germline gene, which may be a read error. The V gene is TRBV6-5, the J gene TRBJ2-7; a possible D gene is TRBD2 (6 bases). The CDR3 contains 10 residues. Germline V gives CDR1 MNHEY, CDR2 SVGAGI. CDR3 bases: TGTGCCAGCAGTACTCGGGAGCGGTACTTC. It encodes CASSTRERYF.

This chain links TRBV30 with TRBJ2-7, with a tentative D call TRBD2 (5 bases). Germline CDR1 reads GTSNPN; CDR2 reads SVGIG (reference sequence). This CDR3 has 13 amino acids. V was trimmed by 8 bases and J by 1 base, leaving 15 bases between them. CDR3 DNA sequence: TGTGCCGCCCCCGGGGTTAATTCCTACGAGCAGTACTTC. This codes for CAAPGVNSYEQYF.

The gene calls are TRBV5-1 and TRBJ2-3; no reliable D call. Germline V lookup: CDR1 SGHRS, CDR2 YFSETQ. The germline V and J ends were trimmed by 0 bases and 5 bases, with 10 bases remaining between them. This CDR3 is 14 amino acids long. CDR3 DNA: TGCGCCAGCAGCTTGGACCAGGCGATAGATACGCAGTATTTT. As protein: CASSLDQAIDTQYF.

This chain joins TRBV3-1 (or the pseudogene TRBV3-2) and TRBJ2-1; the match to TRBD1 covers 12 bases. The CDR3 contains 18 residues. Germline-derived CDR1 and CDR2 are LGHDT and YNNKEL (reference sequence). The ends lost 0 bases at V and 5 bases at J; junction bases unmatched: 8. The CDR3 loop is CASSQDRRDRGPNNEQFF. The CDR3 DNA reads TGTGCCAGCAGCCAAGACAGGCGGGACAGGGGGCCCAACAATGAGCAGTTCTTC.

The rearrangement joins TRBV11-3 to TRBJ2-2; tentative D call: TRBD2 (7 bases). CDR1 and CDR2 from the germline V gene are SGHNT and YENEEA. The CDR3 length is 16 residues. Trimming took 7 bases from V and 8 from J, leaving 23 bases between them. CDR3 sequence (DNA): TGTGCCAGCATCCCGGGGGGCAGCGGCCTGGCAGGGGAGCTGTTTTTT. Its translation is CASIPGGSGLAGELFF.

The rearrangement uses TRBV2 and TRBJ1-2; no firm D call. Looked up from germline, CDR1 is SNHLY and CDR2 is FYNNEI. V was shortened by 2 bases and J by 5 bases, with 18 bases between the two germline ends. CDR3 length: 16 amino acids. CDR3 DNA sequence: TGTGCCAGCAGTGAAATCGGCCAATTTGGGAGTTATGGCTACACCTTC. The encoded protein is CASSEIGQFGSYGYTF.

V and J are TRBV3-1 (or the pseudogene TRBV3-2) and TRBJ2-5, with TRBD2 identical over 13 bases. The germline CDR1 and CDR2 sequences are LGHDT and YNNKEL (reference sequence). V lost 4 bases to trimming and J lost 2 bases; unmatched junction nucleotides: 13. The CDR3 is 19 amino acids. In nucleotides, the CDR3 is TGTGCCAGCAGCCGGGGACTAGCGGGAAGGGCACCGAATCAAGAGACCCAGTACTTC. Its protein is CASSRGLAGRAPNQETQYF.

The chain couples TRBV5-1 to TRBJ1-2, with TRBD1 matching 9 bases. Trimming took 4 bases from V and 5 from J; bases not matched to a gene: 6. This CDR3 comprises 14 residues. Germline loops: CDR1 SGHRS, CDR2 YFSETQ. The CDR3 DNA reads as TGCGCCAGCAGCGCAGTACAGGGGGCTTATGGCTACACCTTC. Translated, it gives CASSAVQGAYGYTF.

This clone was detected a few times. The chain combines TRBV7-9 with TRBJ1-1, with 9 bases aligning to TRBD1. Unmatched junction bases numbered 9, after V lost 8 bases and J lost 2 bases. The CDR3 extends over 15 amino acids. The germline gives CDR1 SEHNR, CDR2 FQNEAQ (reference sequence). The CDR3 loop is CASAGQGTPNTEAFF. CDR3 DNA sequence: TGTGCCAGCGCTGGACAGGGGACTCCAAACACTGAAGCTTTCTTT.

This clone showed up just once. The chain couples TRBV6-1 to TRBJ2-7, with 7 bases matching TRBD2. V dropped 0 bases and J dropped 3; count of bases not matched to a gene: 5. Germline CDR1 reads MNHNS; CDR2 reads SASEGT. This CDR3 comprises 15 residues. CDR3 protein: CASSEASGGGYEQYF. The DNA of the CDR3 is TGTGCCAGCAGTGAAGCGTCCGGCGGGGGCTACGAGCAGTACTTC.

V and J are TRBV7-3 and TRBJ2-3, with D possibly being TRBD1 (6 bases). This CDR3 has 15 residues. Germline V gene sequence: CDR1 SGHTA, CDR2 FQGTGA. V lost 5 bases, J lost 1 base, and 13 bases lay in between. CDR3 region: CASSPKQGGTDTQYF. In nucleotides, the CDR3 is TGTGCCAGCAGCCCGAAACAGGGTGGCACAGATACGCAGTATTTT.

This clone was counted only a few times. The chain combines TRBV18 with TRBJ1-4, with a weak D call TRBD1 (6 bases). Trimming shortened V by 2 bases and J by 4 bases, and 11 bases separated the two germline ends. The CDR3 runs 15 residues. The germline V gene has CDR1 KGHSH and CDR2 LQKENI. This chain's CDR3 is CASSPVNRVNEKLFF. The CDR3, as DNA: TGTGCCAGCTCACCAGTTAACAGGGTTAATGAAAAACTGTTTTTT.

The V and J genes are TRBV5-6 and TRBJ1-1, with 10 bases aligning to TRBD1. V shed 5 bases and J 2 bases; nucleotides not matched to a gene: 9. The germline gives CDR1 SGHDT, CDR2 YYEEEE. The CDR3 extends over 16 amino acids. The CDR3 DNA is TGTGCCAGCAGTCCCGGGACAGGGGTTGGTAACACTGAAGCTTTCTTT. Translated: CASSPGTGVGNTEAFF.

The J gene is TRBJ2-3, the V gene TRBV5-1; D remains unclear. Trimming shortened V by 1 base and J by 2 bases, and 17 bases separated the two germline ends. Germline V gene lookup returns CDR1 SGHRS and CDR2 YFSETQ. CDR3 length: 17 amino acids. The CDR3 nucleotides are TGCGCCAGCAGCTTGCGAGTAGCTAGTTTGAACACAGATACGCAGTATTTT. This gives the protein CASSLRVASLNTDTQYF. The whole variable domain, filled in from reference TRBV5-1 and TRBJ2-3, reads KAGVTQTPRYLIKTRGQQVTLSCSPISGHRSVSWYQQTPGQGLQFLFEYFSETQRNKGNFPGRFSGRQFSNSRSEMNVSTLELGDSALYLCASSLRVASLNTDTQYFGPGTRLTVL.

The chain combines TRBV6-5 with TRBJ1-1; no reliable D call. Per germline, CDR1 MNHEY and CDR2 SVGAGI. The CDR3 runs 15 residues. The V end lost 0 bases, the J end lost 0 bases, and 8 bases lay between the germline ends. CDR3 loop: CASSYSTVVNTEAFF. CDR3 DNA: TGTGCCAGCAGTTACTCTACAGTAGTGAACACTGAAGCTTTCTTT.

V and J are TRBV5-6 and TRBJ1-3, with D perhaps TRBD1 (6 bases). The CDR3 contains 14 residues. The V gene's germline CDR1 is SGHDT and CDR2 YYEEEE. Trimming took off 4 bases at V and 2 bases at J, with 10 bases between the two ends. The CDR3 spells CASSHQGPGNTIYF. CDR3 nucleotides: TGTGCCAGCAGCCACCAGGGGCCTGGAAACACCATATATTTT.

This clone was detected only a few times. This chain connects TRBV18 to TRBJ2-7; a weak D match, TRBD1 (6 bases). The germline V gene has CDR1 KGHSH and CDR2 LQKENI. Trimming took 8 bases from V and 0 from J, leaving 14 bases between them. CDR3 length: 14 amino acids. The DNA of the CDR3 is TGTGCCAGCGCCGCCGGGGACACCTCCTACGAGCAGTACTTC. This sequence encodes CASAAGDTSYEQYF.